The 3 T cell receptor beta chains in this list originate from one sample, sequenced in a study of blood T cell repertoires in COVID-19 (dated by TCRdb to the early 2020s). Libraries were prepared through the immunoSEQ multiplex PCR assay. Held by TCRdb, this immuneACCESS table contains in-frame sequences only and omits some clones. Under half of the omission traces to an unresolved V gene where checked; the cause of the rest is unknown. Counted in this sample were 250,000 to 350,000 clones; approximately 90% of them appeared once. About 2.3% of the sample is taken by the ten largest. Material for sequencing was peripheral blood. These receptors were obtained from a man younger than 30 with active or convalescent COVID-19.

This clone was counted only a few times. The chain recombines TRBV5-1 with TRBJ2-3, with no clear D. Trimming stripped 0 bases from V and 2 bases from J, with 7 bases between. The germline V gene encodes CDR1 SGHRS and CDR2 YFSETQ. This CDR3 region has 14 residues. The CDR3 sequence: CASSLATYTDTQYF. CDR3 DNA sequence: TGCGCCAGCAGCTTGGCGACTTACACAGATACGCAGTATTTT.

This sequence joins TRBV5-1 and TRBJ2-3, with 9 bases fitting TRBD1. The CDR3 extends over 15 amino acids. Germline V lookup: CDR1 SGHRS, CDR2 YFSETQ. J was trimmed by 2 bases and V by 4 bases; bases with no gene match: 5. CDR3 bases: TGCGCCAGCAGCGTTGGGACAGGGAACACAGATACGCAGTATTTT. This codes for CASSVGTGNTDTQYF.

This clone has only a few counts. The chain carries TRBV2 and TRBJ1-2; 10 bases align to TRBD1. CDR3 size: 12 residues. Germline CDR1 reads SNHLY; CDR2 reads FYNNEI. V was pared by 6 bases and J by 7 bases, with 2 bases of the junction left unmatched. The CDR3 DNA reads TGTGCCAGCAGGGGACAGGGGTCTGGCTACACCTTC. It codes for CASRGQGSGYTF.